The T cell receptor (beta chain) under discussion was sequenced for a study of blood T cells in healthy people across ages. Trimming left V 4 bases short and J 6 bases short, with 16 bases between. The CDR3 length is 13 residues. The germline V gene encodes CDR1 SQVTM and CDR2 ANQGSEA. A second PCR of about 6 to 12 cycles used a sample-barcoded 5' primer and a J-beta primer mix. A single record per CDR3 protein comes from TCRdb applying MiXCR to the 5' RACE reads. In the table there are 1.5 million to 2 million distinct CDR3 sequences, approximately 28% of which are singletons. In its sample, this clonotype was seen many times.

The receptor was isolated from a woman aged 25 to 39 in good health. Sequences were obtained from blood. The chain employs TRBV29-1 and TRBJ2-7, with D possibly TRBD2 on 6 matching bases. CDR3 nucleotide sequence: TGCAGCGTTGTGGGGGGACGAGTGGGCGAGCAGTACTTC. It encodes CSVVGGRVGEQYF.